This T cell receptor (beta chain) emerged from a study of PD-1 blockade in classical Hodgkin lymphoma. Study-wide context: Every 2 weeks, patients got 3 mg/kg intravenous nivolumab.

General study points: Baseline diversity in complete responders resembled that of newly diagnosed patients.

There are 16 residues in the CDR3. Germline V gene sequence: CDR1 SGHDT, CDR2 YYEEEE. With V trimmed by 4 bases and J by 11 bases, 10 bases remained unmatched. Documented time point: cycle 4 day 1 (C4D1), after 5 to 7 weeks of nivolumab. Brentuximab vedotin exposure varied among the patients, all of whom had relapsed after autologous stem cell transplantation. Magnetic negative selection served to purify CD4+ T cells out of PBMCs that had been thawed. Notes on this clone: As yet, its antigen is unknown.

TCRdb's table, derived via immunoSEQ multiplex PCR, lists solely in-frame clones and lacks some. The sample holds thousands of clones, about four fifths seen once. The receptor was isolated from a human donor with classical Hodgkin lymphoma. This chain joins TRBV5-6 and TRBJ1-6; TRBD1 matches at 12 bases. The source was CD4+ T cells from blood, collected before the fourth cycle of nivolumab. CDR3 protein: CASSAQGQGASTPLHF. For the CDR3, the DNA is TGTGCCAGCAGCGCCCAGGGACAGGGGGCGTCGACACCCCTCCACTTT.